These T cell receptor beta chains were read from a single sample in a study of blood T cell repertoires in COVID-19. Repertoires were generated with immunoSEQ multiplex PCR, while TCRdb's copy carries only in-frame clones and drops some. The sample gives about 57,000 clones, more than 75% of which show up once; roughly a fifth is in the top ten. Sequencing was performed on peripheral blood. The source of these receptors is a woman in her sixties or seventies with acute or convalescent COVID-19. The CDR3 runs from the conserved cysteine through the conserved F or W. The order of the fields is V gene, clone size, D gene, J gene, CDR3 DNA, CDR3 protein. The D gene is left open where the match is weak. Clone size is stated in some rows and not others, as once, few, many or a class when expanded.

>TRBV2|.|.|TRBJ2-2
TGTGCCAGCAGTGAACAGTCGAACACCGGGGAGCTGTTTTTT
CASSEQSNTGELFF
>TRBV27|few|.|TRBJ1-5
TGTGCCAGCAGTTTATCGTCGACAACTAATCAGCCCCAGCATTTT
CASSLSSTTNQPQHF
>TRBV7-2|.|.|TRBJ2-7
TGTGCCAGCAGCTTATTTTCGAGGGTAGAAGCCTACGAGCAGTACTTC
CASSLFSRVEAYEQYF
>TRBV5-4|.|.|TRBJ2-3
TGTGCCAGCAGCTCGGAGACCAGGGACACAGATACGCAGTATTTT
CASSSETRDTDTQYF
>TRBV10-2|once|.|TRBJ1-1
TGCGCCAGCAGTGATAACGGGGACACTGAAGCTTTCTTT
CASSDNGDTEAFF
>TRBV29-1|.|TRBD1|TRBJ2-7
TGCAGCGCTGGACAGGGGGTAAGCGAGCAGTACTTC
CSAGQGVSEQYF
>TRBV5-1|.|TRBD2|TRBJ2-5
TGCGCCAGCAGCTTGGCAGGAGCGGGGGACGAGACCCAGTACTTC
CASSLAGAGDETQYF
>TRBV27|.|TRBD2|TRBJ2-2
TGTGCCAGCAGCTTAACTAGCGCGACCGGGGAGCTGTTTTTT
CASSLTSATGELFF
>TRBV7-9|.|.|TRBJ1-2
TGTGCCAGCACCTACGGTCAGTTGGAGGACTACACCTTC
CASTYGQLEDYTF
>TRBV7-3|few|TRBD1|TRBJ2-2
TGTGCCAGCAGCTCACAGACAGGGCAGCTGTTTTTT
CASSSQTGQLFF
>TRBV19|.|TRBD1|TRBJ1-1
TGTGCCAGTCGGACAGGGTTTGCTGAAGCTTTCTTT
CASRTGFAEAFF
>TRBV4-1|.|.|TRBJ1-6
TGCGCCAGCAGCCAGGAGCGCAGGGGTAATTCACCCCTCCACTTT
CASSQERRGNSPLHF
>TRBV2|.|.|TRBJ2-1
TGTGCCAGCGGGGCCTGGGGGCATGAGCAGTTCTTC
CASGAWGHEQFF
>TRBV10-3|.|TRBD1|TRBJ1-3
TGTGCCATCAGTGAATTAGGGACAGCTCCTTCTGGAAACACCATATATTTT
CAISELGTAPSGNTIYF
>TRBV12-3/TRBV12-4|.|.|TRBJ1-1
TGTGCCAGCAGTCTGGGTCCGGGCACTGAAGCTTTCTTT
CASSLGPGTEAFF
>TRBV19|.|TRBD2|TRBJ2-1
TGTGCCACCCTGACTAGCGGGACCTCCTACAATGAGCAGTTCTTC
CATLTSGTSYNEQFF
>TRBV12-3/TRBV12-4|few|TRBD1|TRBJ2-7
TGTGCCAGCACCTGGACAGGGTCTAACGAGCAGTACTTC
CASTWTGSNEQYF
>TRBV12-3/TRBV12-4|once|TRBD1|TRBJ2-7
TGTGCCAGCAGTCGGACAGGGAACGAGCAGTACTTC
CASSRTGNEQYF
>TRBV7-3|few|.|TRBJ2-5
TGTGCCAGCAGCTACGGGGAACGGGAGACCCAGTACTTC
CASSYGERETQYF
>TRBV18|.|.|TRBJ2-3
TGTGCCAGCTCACCGCGAGCGACAGATACGCAGTATTTT
CASSPRATDTQYF
>TRBV12-3/TRBV12-4|.|TRBD2|TRBJ2-1
TGTGCCAGCAGATGGGGGGGGGTTAATGAGCAGTTCTTC
CASRWGGVNEQFF
>TRBV19|.|.|TRBJ2-2
TGTGCCAGTAGTATTAGCGTGGTAAACACCGGGGAGCTGTTTTTT
CASSISVVNTGELFF
>TRBV9|.|.|TRBJ1-3
TGTGCCAGCAGCGTAGGGAGGGGCGGCCTCTCTGGAAACACCATATATTTT
CASSVGRGGLSGNTIYF
>TRBV18|.|TRBD1|TRBJ1-3
TGTGCCAGCTCAACGTTCGACAGGGGGCTTGGAAACACCATATATTTT
CASSTFDRGLGNTIYF
>TRBV6-5|few|.|TRBJ1-5
TGTGCCAGCACCGCGGCCCAGGGTGCTCAGCCCCAGCATTTT
CASTAAQGAQPQHF
>TRBV18|.|.|TRBJ2-3
TGTGCCAGCTCACCCCTAACGGAGTCAGATACGCAGTATTTT
CASSPLTESDTQYF
>TRBV30|.|.|TRBJ2-5
TGTGCCTTATTCGGAGGAGAGACCCAGTACTTC
CALFGGETQYF
>TRBV7-8|.|.|TRBJ1-1
TGTGCCAGCAGCTTACAACGGACTGAAGCTTTCTTT
CASSLQRTEAFF
>TRBV6-5|.|.|TRBJ1-1
TGTGCCAGCAGTTACCAGGGGCTCGGCACTGAAGCTTTCTTT
CASSYQGLGTEAFF
>TRBV5-6|.|.|TRBJ2-7
TGTGCCAGCAGCGCCTTCAGTGAAAACTACGAGCAGTACTTC
CASSAFSENYEQYF
>TRBV4-2|.|.|TRBJ1-5
TGTGCCAGCAGCCAAGATGGGGGCATGGGGCCCCAGCATTTT
CASSQDGGMGPQHF
>TRBV29-1|.|TRBD1|TRBJ2-7
TGCAGCGTTCGGGACAGGGTCTCCTACGAGCAGTACTTC
CSVRDRVSYEQYF
>TRBV4-1|.|TRBD2|TRBJ2-3
TGCGCCAGCAGCCAATATATAGCGGGGGGCACAGATACGCAGTATTTT
CASSQYIAGGTDTQYF
>TRBV5-6|.|TRBD1|TRBJ2-4
TGTGCCAGCAGCGGGGGACAGGGGGCCGGCCCATGGACGTACTTC
CASSGGQGAGPWTYF
>TRBV7-9|few|.|TRBJ2-1
TGTGCCAGCAGCTTTGAACGTTCGGACAATGAGCAGTTCTTC
CASSFERSDNEQFF
>TRBV25-1|.|TRBD1|TRBJ1-2
TGTGCCAGCAGTGGCCCGGGACAGCGAAATACCTATGGCTACACCTTC
CASSGPGQRNTYGYTF
>TRBV27|.|.|TRBJ2-1
TGTGCCAGCAGTTTAAGCGGTGGCAGAAACAATGAGCAGTTCTTC
CASSLSGGRNNEQFF
>TRBV6-5|once|.|TRBJ2-2
TGTGCCAGCAGCCCGGCGGCGAGGAACACCGGGGAGCTGTTTTTT
CASSPAARNTGELFF
>TRBV19|once|.|TRBJ1-1
TGTGCCAGTAGGCCGGGTTGGTTCACTGAAGCTTTCTTT
CASRPGWFTEAFF
>TRBV6-1|.|.|TRBJ1-6
TGTGCCAGCAGTGAAGGGCGGGAGTTCCTCCACTTT
CASSEGREFLHF
>TRBV7-6|.|.|TRBJ2-3
TGTGCCAGCAGCTTTAAAGGGGGACCCACAGATACGCAGTATTTT
CASSFKGGPTDTQYF
>TRBV15|.|.|TRBJ1-1
TGTGCCACCAGCAGAGACCCCGACCTCGGGACTGAAGCTTTCTTT
CATSRDPDLGTEAFF
>TRBV10-3|.|.|TRBJ2-3
TGTGCCATCAGTGAGCCGGGGGTAGGGGGGGCTGGAGATACGCAGTATTTT
CAISEPGVGGAGDTQYF